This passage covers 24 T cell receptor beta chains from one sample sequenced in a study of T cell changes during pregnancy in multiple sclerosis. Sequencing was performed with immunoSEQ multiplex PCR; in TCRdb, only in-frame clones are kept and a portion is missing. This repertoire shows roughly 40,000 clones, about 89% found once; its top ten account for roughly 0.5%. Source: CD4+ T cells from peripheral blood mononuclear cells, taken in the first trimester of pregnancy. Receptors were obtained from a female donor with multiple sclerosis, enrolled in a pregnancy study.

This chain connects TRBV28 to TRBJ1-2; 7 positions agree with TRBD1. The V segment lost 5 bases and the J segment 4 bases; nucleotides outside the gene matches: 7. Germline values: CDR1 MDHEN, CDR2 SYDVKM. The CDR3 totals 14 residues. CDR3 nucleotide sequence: TGTGCCAGCAGTCCCCGGGACAGTTCCTATGGCTACACCTTC. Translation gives CASSPRDSSYGYTF.

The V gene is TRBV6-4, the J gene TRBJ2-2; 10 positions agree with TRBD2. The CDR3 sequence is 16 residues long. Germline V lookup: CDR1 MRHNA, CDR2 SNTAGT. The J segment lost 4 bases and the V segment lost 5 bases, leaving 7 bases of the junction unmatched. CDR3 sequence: CASSILAGAGTGELFF. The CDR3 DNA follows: TGTGCCAGCAGTATCCTAGCGGGAGCGGGCACCGGGGAGCTGTTTTTT.

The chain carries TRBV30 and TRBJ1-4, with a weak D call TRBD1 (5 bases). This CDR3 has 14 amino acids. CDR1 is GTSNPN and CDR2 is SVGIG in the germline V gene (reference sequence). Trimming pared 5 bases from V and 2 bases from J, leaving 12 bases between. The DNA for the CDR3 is TGTGCCTGGGGAAGGGGCGTTACTAATGAAAAACTGTTTTTT. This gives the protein CAWGRGVTNEKLFF.

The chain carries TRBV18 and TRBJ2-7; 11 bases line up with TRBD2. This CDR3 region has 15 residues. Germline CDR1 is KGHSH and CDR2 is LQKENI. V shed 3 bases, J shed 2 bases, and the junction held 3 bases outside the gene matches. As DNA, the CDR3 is TGTGCCAGCTCACCGGGGACTAGCGGCCCCTACGAGCAGTACTTC. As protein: CASSPGTSGPYEQYF.

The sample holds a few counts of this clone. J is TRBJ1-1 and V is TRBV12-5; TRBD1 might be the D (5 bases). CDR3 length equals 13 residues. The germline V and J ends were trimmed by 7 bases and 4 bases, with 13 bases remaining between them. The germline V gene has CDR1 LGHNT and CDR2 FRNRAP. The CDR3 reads CASEVSGATEAFF. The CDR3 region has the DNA TGTGCTAGTGAGGTTTCTGGGGCCACTGAAGCTTTCTTT.

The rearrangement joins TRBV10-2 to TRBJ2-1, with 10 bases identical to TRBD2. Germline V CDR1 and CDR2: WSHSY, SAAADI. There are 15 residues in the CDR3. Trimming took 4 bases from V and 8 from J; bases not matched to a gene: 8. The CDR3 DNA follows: TGCGCCAGCAGTGGAAGCGGGAGGGCCTGGGATGAGCAGTTCTTC. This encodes CASSGSGRAWDEQFF.

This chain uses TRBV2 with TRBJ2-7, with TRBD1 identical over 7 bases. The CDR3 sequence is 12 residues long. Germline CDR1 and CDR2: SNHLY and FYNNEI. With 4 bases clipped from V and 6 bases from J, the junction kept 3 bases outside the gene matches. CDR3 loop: CASSGQGAEQYF. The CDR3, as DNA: TGTGCCAGCAGTGGACAGGGTGCCGAGCAGTACTTC.

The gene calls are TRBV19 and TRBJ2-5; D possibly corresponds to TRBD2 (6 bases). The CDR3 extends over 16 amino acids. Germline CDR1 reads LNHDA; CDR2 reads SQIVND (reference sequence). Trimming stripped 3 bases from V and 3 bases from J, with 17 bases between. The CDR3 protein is CASSMIGGRGKETQYF. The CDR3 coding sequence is TGTGCCAGTAGTATGATTGGGGGGAGAGGAAAAGAGACCCAGTACTTC.

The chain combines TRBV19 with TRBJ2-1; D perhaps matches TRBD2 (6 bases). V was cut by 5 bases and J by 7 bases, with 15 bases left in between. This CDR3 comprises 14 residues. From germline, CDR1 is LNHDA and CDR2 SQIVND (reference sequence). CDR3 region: CASSAAGMGNEQFF. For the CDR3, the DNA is TGTGCCAGTAGTGCAGCGGGTATGGGGAATGAGCAGTTCTTC.

The CDR3, as DNA: TGTGCCAGCAGCTTAGATACAGGGGTGGGGGAGACCCAGTACTTC. This encodes CASSLDTGVGETQYF. V is TRBV7-3 and J is TRBJ2-5; the match to TRBD1 covers 7 bases. The CDR3 runs to 15 residues. The V segment lost 2 bases and the J segment 5 bases; nucleotides outside the gene matches: 8. Germline CDR1 SGHTA, CDR2 FQGTGA. Full variable domain (outside the CDR3, taken from reference TRBV7-3 and TRBJ2-5): GAGVSQTPSNKVTEKGKYVELRCDPISGHTALYWYRQSLGQGPEFLIYFQGTGAADDSGLPNDRFFAVRPEGSVSTLKIQRTERGDSAVYLCASSLDTGVGETQYFGPGTRLLVL.

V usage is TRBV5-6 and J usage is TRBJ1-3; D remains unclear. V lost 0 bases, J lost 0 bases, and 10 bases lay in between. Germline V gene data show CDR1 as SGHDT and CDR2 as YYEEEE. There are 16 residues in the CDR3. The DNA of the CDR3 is TGTGCCAGCAGCTTGGTCGCCGACTTCTCTGGAAACACCATATATTTT. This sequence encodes CASSLVADFSGNTIYF. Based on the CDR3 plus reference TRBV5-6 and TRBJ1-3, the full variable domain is DAGVTQSPTHLIKTRGQQVTLRCSPKSGHDTVSWYQQALGQGPQFIFQYYEEEERQRGNFPDRFSGHQFPNYSSELNVNALLLGDSALYLCASSLVADFSGNTIYFGEGSWLTVV.

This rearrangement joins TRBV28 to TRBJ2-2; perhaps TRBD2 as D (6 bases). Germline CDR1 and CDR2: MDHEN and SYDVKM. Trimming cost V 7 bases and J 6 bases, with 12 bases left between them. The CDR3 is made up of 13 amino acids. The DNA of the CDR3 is TGTGCCAGCATACTAGCAGGTCCCGGGGAGCTGTTTTTT. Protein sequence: CASILAGPGELFF.

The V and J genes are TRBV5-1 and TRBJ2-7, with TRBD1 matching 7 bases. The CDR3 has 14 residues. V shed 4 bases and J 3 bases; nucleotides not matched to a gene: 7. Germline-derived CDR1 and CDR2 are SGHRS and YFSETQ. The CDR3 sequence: CASSPQGFFYEQYF. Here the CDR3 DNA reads TGCGCCAGCAGCCCACAGGGGTTTTTCTACGAGCAGTACTTC.

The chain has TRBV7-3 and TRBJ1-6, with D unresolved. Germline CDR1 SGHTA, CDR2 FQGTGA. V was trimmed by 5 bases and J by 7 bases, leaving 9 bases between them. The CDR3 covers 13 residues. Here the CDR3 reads CASSRERNSPLHF. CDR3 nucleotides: TGTGCCAGCAGCAGGGAGCGCAATTCACCCCTCCACTTT. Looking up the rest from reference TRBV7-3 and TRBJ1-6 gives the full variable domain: GAGVSQTPSNKVTEKGKYVELRCDPISGHTALYWYRQSLGQGPEFLIYFQGTGAADDSGLPNDRFFAVRPEGSVSTLKIQRTERGDSAVYLCASSRERNSPLHFGNGTRLTVT.

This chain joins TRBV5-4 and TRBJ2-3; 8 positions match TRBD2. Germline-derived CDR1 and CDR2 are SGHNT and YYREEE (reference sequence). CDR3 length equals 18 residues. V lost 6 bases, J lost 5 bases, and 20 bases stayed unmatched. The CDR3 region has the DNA TGTGCCAGCAAAAGATTACCCCGGGGGGGCGGGAGAAAAGATACGCAGTATTTT. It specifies CASKRLPRGGGRKDTQYF.

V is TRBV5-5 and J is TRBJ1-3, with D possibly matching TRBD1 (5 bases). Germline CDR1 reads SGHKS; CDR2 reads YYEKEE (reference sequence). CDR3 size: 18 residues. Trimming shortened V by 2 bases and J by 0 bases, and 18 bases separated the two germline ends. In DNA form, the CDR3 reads TGTGCCAGCAGCTTAGAAAGGACAACCCCTGTCTCTGGAAACACCATATATTTT. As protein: CASSLERTTPVSGNTIYF. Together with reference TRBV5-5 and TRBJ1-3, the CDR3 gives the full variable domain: DAGVTQSPTHLIKTRGQQVTLRCSPISGHKSVSWYQQVLGQGPQFIFQYYEKEERGRGNFPDRFSARQFPNYSSELNVNALLLGDSALYLCASSLERTTPVSGNTIYFGEGSWLTVV.

CDR3: CASSIGDTQYF. CDR3 coding DNA: TGTGCCAGTAGTATCGGGGATACGCAGTATTTT. The V and J genes are TRBV19 and TRBJ2-3; D uncertain. The germline V gene encodes CDR1 LNHDA and CDR2 SQIVND (reference sequence). The V end lost 3 bases, the J end lost 6 bases, and 4 bases lay between the germline ends. The CDR3 sequence is 11 residues long.

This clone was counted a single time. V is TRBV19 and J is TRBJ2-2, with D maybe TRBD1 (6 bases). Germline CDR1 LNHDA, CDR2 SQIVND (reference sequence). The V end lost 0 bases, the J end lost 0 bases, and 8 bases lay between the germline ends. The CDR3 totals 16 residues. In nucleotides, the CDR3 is TGTGCCAGTAGTATAGAGGCAGGGGCGAACACCGGGGAGCTGTTTTTT. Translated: CASSIEAGANTGELFF.

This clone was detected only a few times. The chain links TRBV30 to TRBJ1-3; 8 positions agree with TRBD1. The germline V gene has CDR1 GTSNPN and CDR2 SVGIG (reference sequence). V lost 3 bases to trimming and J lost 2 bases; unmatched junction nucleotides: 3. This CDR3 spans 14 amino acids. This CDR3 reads CAWRTTGAGNTIYF. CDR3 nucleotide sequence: TGTGCCTGGAGGACGACAGGGGCTGGAAACACCATATATTTT.

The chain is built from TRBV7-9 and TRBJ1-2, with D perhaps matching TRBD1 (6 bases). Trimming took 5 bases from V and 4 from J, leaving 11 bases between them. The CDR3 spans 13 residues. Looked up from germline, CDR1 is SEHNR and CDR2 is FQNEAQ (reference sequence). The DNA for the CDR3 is TGTGCCAGCAGCCTAGGGACAACCTATGGCTACACCTTC. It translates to CASSLGTTYGYTF.

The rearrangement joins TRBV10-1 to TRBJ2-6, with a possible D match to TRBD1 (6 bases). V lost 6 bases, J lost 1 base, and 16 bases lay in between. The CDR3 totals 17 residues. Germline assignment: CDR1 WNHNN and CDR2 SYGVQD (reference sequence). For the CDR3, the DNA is TGCGCCAGCAGCGGAGAAACAGGGAAATCTGGGGCCAACGTCCTGACTTTC. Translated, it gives CASSGETGKSGANVLTF.

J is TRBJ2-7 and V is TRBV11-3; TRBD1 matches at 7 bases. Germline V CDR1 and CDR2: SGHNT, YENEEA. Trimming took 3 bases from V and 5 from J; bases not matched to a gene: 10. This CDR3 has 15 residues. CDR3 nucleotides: TGTGCCAGCAGCTTGAGGGACAGTGGGTGGAACGAGCAGTACTTC. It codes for CASSLRDSGWNEQYF.

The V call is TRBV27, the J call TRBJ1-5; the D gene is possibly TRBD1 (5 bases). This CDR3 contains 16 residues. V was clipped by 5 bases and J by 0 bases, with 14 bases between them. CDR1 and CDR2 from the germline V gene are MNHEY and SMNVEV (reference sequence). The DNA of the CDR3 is TGTGCCAGCAGTCCAAACAGGTTGGGTAGCAATCAGCCCCAGCATTTT. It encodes CASSPNRLGSNQPQHF.

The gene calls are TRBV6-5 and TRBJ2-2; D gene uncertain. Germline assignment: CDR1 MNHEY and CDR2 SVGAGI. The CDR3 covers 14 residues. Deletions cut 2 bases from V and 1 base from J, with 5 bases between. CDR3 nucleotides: TGTGCCAGCAGTTACCTGTTGAACACCGGGGAGCTGTTTTTT. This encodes CASSYLLNTGELFF.